This T cell receptor (beta chain) came from a study of brain T cells in children with intractable seizures. V gave up 4 bases and J gave up 7 bases, with 15 bases separating them. The germline V gene has CDR1 SGHNT and CDR2 YYREEE (reference sequence). CDR3 length: 14 amino acids. Data came from immunoSEQ multiplex PCR; TCRdb stores just in-frame clones and leaves some out. Here the sample spans 300,000 to 400,000 clones, over 90% being singletons. Time point specified: blood from clinic visit 5 months post-surgery; TSC patient then seizure free. The clonotype was recovered from a boy under two years old with tuberous sclerosis and intractable seizures. This sample comprised peripheral blood, obtained less than 6 months after surgery. This chain uses TRBV5-4 with TRBJ2-1; weak D call: TRBD2 (6 bases). The CDR3 here is CASSLHLLANEQFF. The CDR3 DNA reads as TGTGCCAGCAGCCTTCACCTGCTAGCGAATGAGCAGTTCTTC. The full variable domain, rest sourced from reference TRBV5-4 and TRBJ2-1, is ETGVTQSPTHLIKTRGQQVTLRCSSQSGHNTVSWYQQALGQGPQFIFQYYREEENGRGNFPPRFSGLQFPNYSSELNVNALELDDSALYLCASSLHLLANEQFFGPGTRLTVL.